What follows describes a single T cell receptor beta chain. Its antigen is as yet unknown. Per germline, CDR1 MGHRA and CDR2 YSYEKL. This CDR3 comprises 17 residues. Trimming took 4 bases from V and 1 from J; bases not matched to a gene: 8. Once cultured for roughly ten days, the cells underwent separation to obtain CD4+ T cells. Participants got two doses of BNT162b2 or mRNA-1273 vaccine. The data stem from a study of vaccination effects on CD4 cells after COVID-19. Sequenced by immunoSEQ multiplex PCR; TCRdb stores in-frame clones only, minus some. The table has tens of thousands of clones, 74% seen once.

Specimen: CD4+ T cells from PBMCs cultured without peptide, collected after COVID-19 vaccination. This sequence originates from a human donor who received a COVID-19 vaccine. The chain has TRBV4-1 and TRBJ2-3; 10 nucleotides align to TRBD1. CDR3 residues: CASSRVSGTGGTDTQYF. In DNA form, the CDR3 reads TGCGCCAGCAGCCGAGTCTCTGGGACAGGGGGCACAGATACGCAGTATTTT.